The T cell receptor (beta chain) described here comes from a study of blood T cell repertoires in COVID-19. Turning to the study itself: Nucleic acid was either cDNA or gDNA, and it came from T cells, B-cell-depleted T cells, or PBMCs.

This CDR3 has 17 amino acids. Trimming took 2 bases from V and 0 from J; bases not matched to a gene: 7. Germline values: CDR1 SGHVS, CDR2 FQNEAQ. Method: immunoSEQ multiplex PCR; TCRdb's copy keeps in-frame clones and lacks some. The sample holds about 200,000 clones; around 87% are singletons and the top ten take approximately 2.9%. The V call is TRBV7-8, the J call TRBJ1-1; 9 bases line up with TRBD1. Source material: peripheral blood. The TCR originated in a man in his fifties or sixties with acute or convalescent COVID-19. CDR3 bases: TGTGCCAGCAGCTTATGGGAGGACAGGGGATTGAACACTGAAGCTTTCTTT. It specifies CASSLWEDRGLNTEAFF.